Following are 26 T cell receptor beta chains from one sample sequenced in a study of T cell responses to AZD1222 COVID-19 vaccine. Repertoires were generated with immunoSEQ multiplex PCR, while TCRdb's copy carries only in-frame clones and drops some. The sample has about 120,000 clones, 90% seen once; the top ten hold about 4.5%. The starting material was peripheral blood, obtained on day 0 of MenACWY control vaccination. The receptors stem from an adult in good health.

This chain connects TRBV27 to TRBJ1-4; D call uncertain. Per germline, CDR1 MNHEY and CDR2 SMNVEV (reference sequence). This CDR3 is built from 14 residues. V lost 4 bases to trimming and J lost 5 bases, with 11 bases between them. The CDR3 bases are TGTGCCAGCAGTTGGCGAGGGCCCAATGAAAAACTGTTTTTT. The encoded protein is CASSWRGPNEKLFF.

The rearrangement links TRBV4-1 to TRBJ2-2; D remains unclear. This CDR3 is 16 amino acids long. The germline gives CDR1 MGHRA, CDR2 YSYEKL. Trimming cost V 0 bases and J 0 bases, with 8 bases left between them. The CDR3 protein is CASSQEGVTNTGELFF. As DNA, the CDR3 is TGCGCCAGCAGCCAAGAGGGCGTTACGAACACCGGGGAGCTGTTTTTT.

The CDR3 spells CASSFGGEDTQYF. CDR3 DNA: TGTGCCAGCAGTTTTGGGGGAGAGGATACGCAGTATTTT. V is TRBV27 and J is TRBJ2-3; D possibly matches TRBD1 or TRBD2 (5 bases each). The CDR3 has 13 residues. V was clipped by 3 bases and J by 6 bases, with 10 bases between them. The germline V gene encodes CDR1 MNHEY and CDR2 SMNVEV (reference sequence).

This clone was counted only a few times. V is TRBV7-2 and J is TRBJ1-6; D call uncertain. Germline CDR1 reads SGHTA; CDR2 reads FQGNSA. V was cut by 0 bases and J by 0 bases, with 6 bases left in between. The CDR3 spans 16 residues. CDR3 sequence reads: CASSLARSSYNSPLHF. The CDR3 nucleotides read TGTGCCAGCAGCTTAGCCAGGAGCTCCTATAATTCACCCCTCCACTTT.

This sequence joins TRBV7-3 and TRBJ1-1; tentatively, D is TRBD1 (6 bases). This CDR3 spans 12 amino acids. Germline assignment: CDR1 SGHTA and CDR2 FQGTGA. The V end was cut by 6 bases, the J end by 4 bases, with 9 bases between. CDR3 DNA: TGTGCCAGCAGATCCAGGGGCACTGAAGCTTTCTTT. Protein: CASRSRGTEAFF.

V usage is TRBV28 and J usage is TRBJ1-1, with unresolved D. This CDR3 has 13 residues. The germline V gene has CDR1 MDHEN and CDR2 SYDVKM. The germline V and J ends were trimmed by 4 bases and 5 bases, with 11 bases remaining between them. CDR3 amino acids: CASSSPLQTEAFF. The CDR3 coding sequence is TGTGCCAGCAGTTCCCCCCTCCAGACTGAAGCTTTCTTT. Full variable domain (missing parts from reference TRBV28 and TRBJ1-1): DVKVTQSSRYLVKRTGEKVFLECVQDMDHENMFWYRQDPGLGLRLIYFSYDVKMKEKGDIPEGYSVSREKKERFSLILESASTNQTSMYLCASSSPLQTEAFFGQGTRLTVV.

This chain uses TRBV6-5 with TRBJ2-7; TRBD2 is a possible D gene (5 bases). With 4 bases removed from V and 0 bases from J, the gap between germline ends came to 10 bases. CDR1 and CDR2 from the germline V gene are MNHEY and SVGAGI. The CDR3 runs to 14 residues. CDR3 nucleotide sequence: TGTGCCAGCAGTTGGCTAGCTTCCTCCTACGAGCAGTACTTC. It is translated as CASSWLASSYEQYF.

This rearrangement joins TRBV29-1 to TRBJ2-1, with D hard to call. The CDR3 loop spans 11 amino acids. V was shortened by 4 bases and J by 4 bases, with 5 bases between the two germline ends. The germline gives CDR1 SQVTM, CDR2 ANQGSEA. CDR3 bases: TGCAGCGTTGTACAGTACAATGAGCAGTTCTTC. Protein sequence: CSVVQYNEQFF.

This chain links TRBV2 with TRBJ1-3; tentatively, D is TRBD1 (6 bases). V dropped 1 base and J dropped 6 bases, with 13 bases sitting between them. Germline CDR1 is SNHLY and CDR2 is FYNNEI. The CDR3 loop spans 15 amino acids. CDR3 sequence reads: CASSEGGRLENTIYF. CDR3 nucleotides: TGTGCCAGCAGTGAAGGGGGGCGCCTGGAAAACACCATATATTTT.

The sample holds one count of this clone. The genes are TRBV7-9 and TRBJ1-6; a weak D match, TRBD1 (6 bases). Trimming left V 5 bases short and J 7 bases short, with 12 bases between. Germline lookup yields CDR1 SEHNR and CDR2 FQNEAQ (reference sequence). The CDR3 runs 14 residues. The DNA for the CDR3 is TGTGCCAGCAGCGGCGGGACACCAAATTCACCCCTCCACTTT. Its protein product is CASSGGTPNSPLHF. The variable domain in full, completed from reference TRBV7-9 and TRBJ1-6, reads DTGVSQNPRHKITKRGQNVTFRCDPISEHNRLYWYRQTLGQGPEFLTYFQNEAQLEKSRLLSDRFSAERPKGSFSTLEIQRTEQGDSAMYLCASSGGTPNSPLHFGNGTRLTVT.

Of note for this clone: Distinct nucleotide sequences in the sample also encode this CDR3. The chain is built from TRBV9 and TRBJ2-3; 8 nucleotides match TRBD2. From germline, CDR1 is SGDLS and CDR2 YYNGEE. V shed 4 bases, J shed 0 bases, and the junction held 4 bases outside the gene matches. CDR3 length equals 15 residues. This CDR3 reads CASSPRGGSTDTQYF. DNA of the CDR3: TGTGCCAGCAGCCCGCGCGGGGGGAGCACAGATACGCAGTATTTT.

V is TRBV10-2 and J is TRBJ2-5; the match to TRBD1 covers 8 bases. This CDR3 spans 14 amino acids. Germline CDR1 and CDR2: WSHSY and SAAADI. Losses at the gene ends were 6 bases for V and 1 base for J; bases not matched to a gene: 4. The CDR3: CASRGDRFQETQYF. The CDR3 coding sequence is TGCGCCAGCAGGGGGGACAGGTTCCAAGAGACCCAGTACTTC.

The J gene is TRBJ2-1, the V gene TRBV10-3, with TRBD2 as a possible D gene (7 bases). The germline V gene has CDR1 ENHRY and CDR2 SYGVKD. This CDR3 contains 14 residues. Trimming took off 6 bases at V and 6 bases at J, with 15 bases between the two ends. This chain's CDR3 is CAISPRGASNEQFF. Here the CDR3 DNA reads TGTGCCATCAGCCCTCGGGGGGCGAGCAATGAGCAGTTCTTC.

The rearrangement links TRBV18 to TRBJ1-5; D is uncertain. The germline V gene has CDR1 KGHSH and CDR2 LQKENI. The V gene lost 4 bases and the J gene lost 4 bases, with 14 bases spanning the gap. CDR3 length: 15 amino acids. CDR3 sequence reads: CASSRGASGNQPQHF. The CDR3 coding sequence is TGTGCCAGCTCACGCGGAGCTTCGGGGAATCAGCCCCAGCATTTT.

This rearrangement joins TRBV12-3 or TRBV12-4 to TRBJ1-1, with unresolved D. The CDR3 covers 13 residues. V lost 8 bases, J lost 4 bases, and 14 bases lay in between. CDR3 bases: TGTGCCAGCCGCGTGGAGATCGGCACTGAAGCTTTCTTT. Encoded protein: CASRVEIGTEAFF.

This clone has just one count. V and J are TRBV27 and TRBJ2-5, with D unresolved. The CDR3 runs 14 residues. CDR1 MNHEY and CDR2 SMNVEV come from the germline V gene (reference sequence). V was pared by 2 bases and J by 2 bases, with 9 bases between. The chain's CDR3 is CASSLHSLQETQYF. In nucleotides, the CDR3 is TGTGCCAGCAGTTTACACAGCTTGCAAGAGACCCAGTACTTC.

Remarks on this clone: Other DNA sequences within the sample encode an identical CDR3. The chain recombines TRBV28 with TRBJ2-1; possibly TRBD1 for D (6 bases). The V gene's germline CDR1 is MDHEN and CDR2 SYDVKM. This CDR3 has 14 amino acids. Between the trimmed V and J ends, which lost 4 bases and 3 bases, there was a span of 10 bases. This chain's CDR3 is CASSYGGSYNEQFF. Here the CDR3 DNA reads TGTGCCAGCAGTTATGGGGGCAGCTACAATGAGCAGTTCTTC.

This clone occurred once. The genes are TRBV12-3 or TRBV12-4 and TRBJ1-4, with D possibly being TRBD1 (6 bases). V shed 7 bases and J shed 6 bases, with 12 bases lying between them. This CDR3 contains 13 residues. As DNA, the CDR3 is TGTGCCAGCATGCGTTACAGGGATGAAAAACTGTTTTTT. It codes for CASMRYRDEKLFF.

In DNA, the CDR3 is TGCGCCAGCAGCTTGACGGGGGATCTAGACTATGGCTACACCTTC. This codes for CASSLTGDLDYGYTF. This chain connects TRBV5-1 to TRBJ1-2; D might be TRBD1 (5 bases). The CDR3 covers 15 residues. Trimming pared 1 base from V and 3 bases from J, leaving 13 bases between. Looked up from germline, CDR1 is SGHRS and CDR2 is YFSETQ. The full variable domain, its missing parts supplied by reference TRBV5-1 and TRBJ1-2, is KAGVTQTPRYLIKTRGQQVTLSCSPISGHRSVSWYQQTPGQGLQFLFEYFSETQRNKGNFPGRFSGRQFSNSRSEMNVSTLELGDSALYLCASSLTGDLDYGYTFGSGTRLTVV.

CDR3 nucleotide sequence: TGTGCCAGCAGCCCTCGGACTACCTTCGACACAGATACGCAGTATTTT. Protein sequence: CASSPRTTFDTDTQYF. The chain couples TRBV13 to TRBJ2-3, with D perhaps matching TRBD2 (6 bases). Between the trimmed V and J ends, which lost 5 bases and 2 bases, there was a span of 17 bases. Germline V gene data show CDR1 as PRHDT and CDR2 as FYEKMQ (reference sequence). This CDR3 has 16 amino acids. Complete variable domain (other parts from reference TRBV13 and TRBJ2-3): AAGVIQSPRHLIKEKRETATLKCYPIPRHDTVYWYQQGPGQDPQFLISFYEKMQSDKGSIPDRFSAQQFSDYHSELNMSSLELGDSALYFCASSPRTTFDTDTQYFGPGTRLTVL.

This clone showed up just a few times. The rearrangement uses TRBV28 and TRBJ1-2, with D hard to call. Trimming shortened V by 3 bases and J by 8 bases, and 7 bases separated the two germline ends. The CDR3 sequence is 11 residues long. Looked up from germline, CDR1 is MDHEN and CDR2 is SYDVKM. CDR3 in DNA: TGTGCCAGCAGTTTGTGGGCGGGCTACACCTTC. Its protein product is CASSLWAGYTF.

The chain joins TRBV2 to TRBJ1-3; D unclear. Germline CDR1 is SNHLY and CDR2 is FYNNEI. The CDR3 has 14 amino acids. Trimming stripped 6 bases from V and 2 bases from J, with 11 bases between. CDR3 region: CASRGDIAGNTIYF. The CDR3 coding sequence is TGTGCCAGCAGAGGCGATATTGCTGGAAACACCATATATTTT.

V usage is TRBV7-2 and J usage is TRBJ2-3, with 13 bases identical to TRBD2. The junction had 14 bases not matched to a gene; V was cut back by 8 bases and J by 6 bases. CDR3 size: 17 residues. CDR1 and CDR2 (germline): SGHTA, FQGNSA. The CDR3 DNA follows: TGTGCCAGCTCGGGACTAGCGGGACGGGGAGGATCTGATACGCAGTATTTT. Its translation is CASSGLAGRGGSDTQYF. Filled out from reference TRBV7-2 and TRBJ2-3, the complete variable domain reads GAGVSQSPSNKVTEKGKDVELRCDPISGHTALYWYRQSLGQGLEFLIYFQGNSAPDKSGLPSDRFSAERTGGSVSTLTIQRTQQEDSAVYLCASSGLAGRGGSDTQYFGPGTRLTVL.

The table lists this clone with a count of one. The V gene is TRBV20-1, the J gene TRBJ2-1; D remains unclear. Germline values: CDR1 DFQATT, CDR2 SNEGSKA (reference sequence). This CDR3 spans 11 amino acids. V lost 0 bases and J 13 bases, leaving 10 bases between the germline ends. The DNA for the CDR3 is TGCAGTGCTAGAGACCGACAACCACAGTTCTTC. Its protein product is CSARDRQPQFF.

The V call is TRBV6-2 or TRBV6-3, the J call TRBJ2-5; 9 bases map to TRBD2. V lost 4 bases, J lost 4 bases, and 10 bases stayed unmatched. This CDR3 is built from 16 residues. Germline lookup yields CDR1 MNHEY and CDR2 SVGEGT. The DNA of the CDR3 is TGTGCCAGCAGTTCCCCTTGGCCTAGCGGGGCAGAGACCCAGTACTTC. Translated, it gives CASSSPWPSGAETQYF.

The CDR3 region is CASSDRTSTYNEQFF. CDR3 nucleotides: TGTGCCAGCAGTGATCGAACTAGCACCTACAATGAGCAGTTCTTC. The chain carries TRBV6-1 and TRBJ2-1; a possible D gene is TRBD2 (6 bases). V was clipped by 3 bases and J by 2 bases, with 11 bases between them. Germline V gene lookup returns CDR1 MNHNS and CDR2 SASEGT. The CDR3 length is 15 residues.